These 8 T cell receptor beta chains were all obtained from the same sample, sequenced in a study of response to subunit inactivated influenza vaccine. TCRdb re-analysed the RT-PCR reads in MiXCR, keeping a single row per CDR3 protein. The repertoire consists of about 780,000 distinct CDR3 sequences, with roughly 18% occurring once and the leading ten covering under 13%. The specimen comprised PBMCs from blood, sampled about 5 days after vaccination. The receptor set was obtained from a man over 45 who received an inactivated influenza vaccine.

This clonotype was counted a single time. CDR3 protein: CASSSLGRSYNEQFF. The CDR3 DNA is TGTGCCAGCAGCTCTCTTGGACGGTCCTACAATGAGCAGTTCTTC. The rearrangement joins TRBV5-5 to TRBJ2-1; no reliable D call. The CDR3 is 15 residues long. CDR1 and CDR2 from the germline V gene are SGHKS and YYEKEE (reference sequence). Trimming cost V 3 bases and J 1 base, with 11 bases left between them. Based on the CDR3 plus reference TRBV5-5 and TRBJ2-1, the full variable domain is DAGVTQSPTHLIKTRGQQVTLRCSPISGHKSVSWYQQVLGQGPQFIFQYYEKEERGRGNFPDRFSARQFPNYSSELNVNALLLGDSALYLCASSSLGRSYNEQFFGPGTRLTVL.

This clonotype was seen a handful of times. The rearrangement uses TRBV6-1 and TRBJ1-5; weak D call: TRBD1 (5 bases). Trimming took off 6 bases at V and 0 bases at J, with 12 bases between the two ends. Germline loops: CDR1 MNHNS, CDR2 SASEGT. The CDR3 is 15 amino acids. Written as DNA, the CDR3 is TGTGCCAGCAGGGCGGGACGGCATAGCAATCAGCCCCAGCATTTT. Translation: CASRAGRHSNQPQHF.

J is TRBJ2-7 and V is TRBV7-9; 7 nucleotides match TRBD1. Germline CDR1 SEHNR, CDR2 FQNEAQ (reference sequence). The junction had 12 bases not matched to a gene; V was cut back by 5 bases and J by 2 bases. This CDR3 region has 16 residues. This CDR3 reads CASSRVGGDRTYEQYF. The CDR3 nucleotides read TGTGCCAGCAGCCGAGTAGGGGGCGACAGAACCTACGAGCAGTACTTC.

This sequence joins TRBV29-1 and TRBJ1-5, with D perhaps matching TRBD1 (5 bases). The CDR3 runs to 14 residues. V shed 5 bases and J shed 0 bases, with 11 bases lying between them. Per germline, CDR1 SQVTM and CDR2 ANQGSEA. The CDR3 DNA reads as TGCAGCGTTTCAGGGTCATATAGCAATCAGCCCCAGCATTTT. Its protein product is CSVSGSYSNQPQHF.

The V call is TRBV7-2, the J call TRBJ2-6; D ambiguous. The CDR3 totals 16 residues. CDR1 is SGHTA, CDR2 FQGNSA, per germline. The ends were cut back, 1 base at V and 2 bases at J, with 9 bases in the middle. The CDR3 sequence is CASSLVRTPGANVLTF. DNA of the CDR3: TGTGCCAGCAGCTTAGTTCGAACCCCTGGGGCCAACGTCCTGACTTTC.

This clonotype was counted ten times or more. The chain carries TRBV20-1 and TRBJ2-2; D perhaps matches TRBD2 (6 bases). The CDR3 consists of 12 residues. Deletions cut 5 bases from V and 3 bases from J, with 7 bases between. From germline, CDR1 is DFQATT and CDR2 SNEGSKA (reference sequence). Here the CDR3 DNA reads TGCAGTGCTCGGAGGGACACCGGGGAGCTGTTTTTT. Translation gives CSARRDTGELFF.

The rearrangement uses TRBV12-3 or TRBV12-4 and TRBJ2-7; 8 bases fit TRBD1. The CDR3 consists of 15 residues. V shed 5 bases and J 2 bases; nucleotides not matched to a gene: 8. The DNA of the CDR3 is TGTGCCAGCAGTCCGGGACAGGTTCCCACCTACGAGCAGTACTTC. It specifies CASSPGQVPTYEQYF.

A few counts support this clonotype. The rearrangement uses TRBV25-1 and TRBJ1-1; maybe TRBD1 (5 bases). V was shortened by 7 bases and J by 5 bases, with 8 bases between the two germline ends. In germline, CDR1 is MGHDK, CDR2 SYGVNS. This CDR3 has 11 residues. As DNA, the CDR3 is TGTGCCAGCACAGGGTTGACTGAAGCTTTCTTT. Translating gives CASTGLTEAFF.